This T cell receptor (beta chain) came from a study of blood T cell repertoires in COVID-19. Study information: Both acute and convalescent COVID-19 samples were obtained from the United States, Italy and Spain. PBMCs, B-cell-depleted T cells, or T cells were the source of the cDNA or gDNA that made up the material.

Original handling: How many nucleated cells were present was estimated from reference gene primer amplification. Assay: immunoSEQ multiplex PCR; the TCRdb copy retains only in-frame clones and omits some. Clone size and the V and J calls come from that table; the DNA yielded D and trimming. The data contain about 44,000 clones, approximately 77% of them singletons. The germline V gene has CDR1 SGHTA and CDR2 FQGNSA. Trimming pared 5 bases from V and 4 bases from J, leaving 17 bases between. This CDR3 has 15 residues. This clone was seen a single time. What was sequenced was peripheral blood. V and J are TRBV7-2 and TRBJ1-1, with D maybe TRBD1 (5 bases). The receptor's source is a woman between 65 and 79 years old with acute or convalescent COVID-19. For the CDR3, the DNA is TGTGCCAGCAGCCCAGCGGGGGGAGGTACCACTGAAGCTTTCTTT. Translating gives CASSPAGGGTTEAFF.